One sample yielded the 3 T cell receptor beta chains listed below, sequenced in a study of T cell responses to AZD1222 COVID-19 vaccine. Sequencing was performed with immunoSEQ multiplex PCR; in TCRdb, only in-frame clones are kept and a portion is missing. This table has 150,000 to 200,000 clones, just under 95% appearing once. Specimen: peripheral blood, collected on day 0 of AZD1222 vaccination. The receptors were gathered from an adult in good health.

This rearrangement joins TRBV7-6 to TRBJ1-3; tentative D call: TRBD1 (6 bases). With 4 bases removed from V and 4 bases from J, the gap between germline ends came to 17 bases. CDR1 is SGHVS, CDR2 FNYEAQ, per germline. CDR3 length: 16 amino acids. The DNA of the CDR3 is TGTGCCAGCAGCTCCGGCGGGACAATCTTGGGAAACACCATATATTTT. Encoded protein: CASSSGGTILGNTIYF.

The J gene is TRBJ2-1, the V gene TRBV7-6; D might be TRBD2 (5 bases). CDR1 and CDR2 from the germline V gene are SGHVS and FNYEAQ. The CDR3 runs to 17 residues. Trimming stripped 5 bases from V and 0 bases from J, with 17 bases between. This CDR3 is CASSPRRTISSYNEQFF. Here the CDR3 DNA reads TGTGCCAGCAGCCCTCGGAGGACCATTAGCTCCTACAATGAGCAGTTCTTC.

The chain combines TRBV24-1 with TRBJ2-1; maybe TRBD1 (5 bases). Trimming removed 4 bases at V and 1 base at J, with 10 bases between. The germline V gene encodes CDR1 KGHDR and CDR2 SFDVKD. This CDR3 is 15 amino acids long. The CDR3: CATSDFQGSYNEQFF. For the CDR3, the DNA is TGTGCCACCAGTGACTTTCAGGGTTCCTACAATGAGCAGTTCTTC.